This T cell receptor (beta chain) was sequenced for a study of cytomegalovirus exposure and HLA in healthy donors. The overall study: It was reported in a later analysis that the roughly 120 validation repertoires used the same platform as the roughly 700 first-cohort repertoires. Whole-study results and caveats: TCR clusters originating in the first cohort tended to co-occur in the approximately 130 validation repertoires, according to a later analysis. Rarity characterized most TCR sequences, yet some public TCRs appeared in many donors. Cytomegalovirus status was reportedly diagnosed by the classifier with high sensitivity and specificity.

Germline trimming cut 1 base from V and 5 bases from J; bases unmatched to any gene: 5. The CDR3 covers 15 residues. Per the germline V gene, CDR1 is MGHRA and CDR2 is YSYEKL. This clone occurred a few times. No antigen is known for it. The protocol was immunoSEQ multiplex PCR, while the TCRdb copy is restricted to in-frame clones and leaves out a portion. There are more than 200,000 clones in the sample; more than 75% occur only once, and 12% lies in the top ten. The rearrangement joins TRBV4-1 to TRBJ2-3, with 8 bases that match TRBD2. This TCR was sampled from a man aged 18 to 30 in good health and CMV-seropositive. The material sequenced was PBMCs. The CDR3 coding sequence is TGCGCCAGCAGCCAAGTTGCGGGAGGTGGAGATACGCAGTATTTT. Translated: CASSQVAGGGDTQYF.